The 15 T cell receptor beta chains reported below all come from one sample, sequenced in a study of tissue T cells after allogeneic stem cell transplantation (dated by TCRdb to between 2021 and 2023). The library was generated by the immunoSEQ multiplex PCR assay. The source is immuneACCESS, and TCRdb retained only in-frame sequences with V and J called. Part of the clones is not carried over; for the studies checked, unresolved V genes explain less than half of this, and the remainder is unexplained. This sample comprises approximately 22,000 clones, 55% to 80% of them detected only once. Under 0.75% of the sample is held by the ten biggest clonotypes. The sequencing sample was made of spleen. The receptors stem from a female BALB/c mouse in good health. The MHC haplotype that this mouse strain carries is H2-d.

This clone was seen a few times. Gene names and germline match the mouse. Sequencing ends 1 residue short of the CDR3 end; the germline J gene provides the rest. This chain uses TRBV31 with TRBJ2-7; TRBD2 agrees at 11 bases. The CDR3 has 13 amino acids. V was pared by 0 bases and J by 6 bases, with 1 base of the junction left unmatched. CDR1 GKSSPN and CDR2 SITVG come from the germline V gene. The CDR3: CAWSLDWGGEQYF. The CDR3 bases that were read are TGTGCCTGGAGTCTAGACTGGGGGGGTGAACAGTAC.

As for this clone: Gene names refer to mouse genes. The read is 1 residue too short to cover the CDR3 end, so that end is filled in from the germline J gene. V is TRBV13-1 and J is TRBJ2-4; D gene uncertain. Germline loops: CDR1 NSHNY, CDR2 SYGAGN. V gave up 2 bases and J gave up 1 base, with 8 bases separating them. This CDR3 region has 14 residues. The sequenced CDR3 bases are TGTGCCAGCAGTGACGGGGAGGGTCAAAACACCTTGTAC. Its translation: CASSDGEGQNTLY. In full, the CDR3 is CASSDGEGQNTLYF.

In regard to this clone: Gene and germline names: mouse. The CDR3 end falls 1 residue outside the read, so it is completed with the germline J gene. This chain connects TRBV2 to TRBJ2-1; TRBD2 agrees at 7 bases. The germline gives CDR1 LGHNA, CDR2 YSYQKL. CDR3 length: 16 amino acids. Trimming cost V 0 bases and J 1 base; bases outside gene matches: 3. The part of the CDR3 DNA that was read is TGTGCCAGCAGCCAAGAGGGCTGGGGGAACTATGCTGAGCAGTTC. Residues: CASSQEGWGNYAEQF. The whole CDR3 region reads CASSQEGWGNYAEQFF.

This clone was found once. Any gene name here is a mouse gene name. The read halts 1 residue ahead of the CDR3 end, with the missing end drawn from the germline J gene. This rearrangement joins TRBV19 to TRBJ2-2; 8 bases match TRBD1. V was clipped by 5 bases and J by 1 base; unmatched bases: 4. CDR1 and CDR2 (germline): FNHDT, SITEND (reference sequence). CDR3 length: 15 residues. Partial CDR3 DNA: TGTGCCAGCAGCCACAGGGGGGTAAACACCGGGCAGCTCTAC. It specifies CASSHRGVNTGQLY. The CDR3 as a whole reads CASSHRGVNTGQLYF.

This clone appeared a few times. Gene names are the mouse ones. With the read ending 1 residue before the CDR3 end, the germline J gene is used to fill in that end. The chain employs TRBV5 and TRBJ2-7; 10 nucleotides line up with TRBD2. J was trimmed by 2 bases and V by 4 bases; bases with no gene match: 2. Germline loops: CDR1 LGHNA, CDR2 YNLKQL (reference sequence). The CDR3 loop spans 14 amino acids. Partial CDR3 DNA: TGTGCCAGCAGCCCTGGGGGGGCGGCCTATGAACAGTAC. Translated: CASSPGGAAYEQY. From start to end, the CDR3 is CASSPGGAAYEQYF.

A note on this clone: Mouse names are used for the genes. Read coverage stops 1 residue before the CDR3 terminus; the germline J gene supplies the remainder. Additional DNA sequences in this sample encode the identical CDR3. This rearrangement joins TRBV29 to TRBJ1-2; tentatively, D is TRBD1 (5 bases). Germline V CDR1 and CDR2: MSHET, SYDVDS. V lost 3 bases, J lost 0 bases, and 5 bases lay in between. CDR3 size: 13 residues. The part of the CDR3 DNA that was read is TGTGCTAGCAGTTTCAGGGCAAACTCCGACTACACC. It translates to CASSFRANSDYT. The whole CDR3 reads CASSFRANSDYTF.

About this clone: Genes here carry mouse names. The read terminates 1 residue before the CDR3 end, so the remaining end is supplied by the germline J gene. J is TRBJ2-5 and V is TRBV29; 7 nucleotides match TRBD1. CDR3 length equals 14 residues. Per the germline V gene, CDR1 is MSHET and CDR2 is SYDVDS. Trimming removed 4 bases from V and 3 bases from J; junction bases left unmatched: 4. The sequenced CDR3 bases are TGTGCTAGCAGTTCTGGGACAGAACAAGACACCCAGTAC. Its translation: CASSSGTEQDTQY. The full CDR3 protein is CASSSGTEQDTQYF.

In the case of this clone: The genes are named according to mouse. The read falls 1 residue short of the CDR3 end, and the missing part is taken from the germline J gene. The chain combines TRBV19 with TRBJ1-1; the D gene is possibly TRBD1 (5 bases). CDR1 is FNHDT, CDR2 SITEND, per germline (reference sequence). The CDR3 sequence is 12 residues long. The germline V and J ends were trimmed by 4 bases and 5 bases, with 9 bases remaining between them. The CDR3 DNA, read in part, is TGTGCCAGCAGTTACGGACAAACAGAAGTCTTC. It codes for CASSYGQTEVF. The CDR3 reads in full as CASSYGQTEVFF.

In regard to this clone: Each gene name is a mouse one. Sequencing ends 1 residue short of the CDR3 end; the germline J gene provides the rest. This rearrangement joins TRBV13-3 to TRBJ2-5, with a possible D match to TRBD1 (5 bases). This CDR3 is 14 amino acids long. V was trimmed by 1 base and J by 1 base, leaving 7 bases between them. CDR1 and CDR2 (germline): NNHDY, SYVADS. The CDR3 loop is CASSDRGYQDTQYF. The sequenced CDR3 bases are TGTGCCAGCAGTGATAGGGGATACCAAGACACCCAGTAC.

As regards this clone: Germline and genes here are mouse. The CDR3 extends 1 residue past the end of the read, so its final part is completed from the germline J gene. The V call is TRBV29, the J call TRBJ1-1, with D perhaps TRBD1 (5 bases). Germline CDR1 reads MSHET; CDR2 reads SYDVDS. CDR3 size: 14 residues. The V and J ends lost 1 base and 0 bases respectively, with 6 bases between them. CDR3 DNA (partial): TGTGCTAGCAGTTTATGGACAACAAACACAGAAGTCTTC. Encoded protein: CASSLWTTNTEVF. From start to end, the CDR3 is CASSLWTTNTEVFF.

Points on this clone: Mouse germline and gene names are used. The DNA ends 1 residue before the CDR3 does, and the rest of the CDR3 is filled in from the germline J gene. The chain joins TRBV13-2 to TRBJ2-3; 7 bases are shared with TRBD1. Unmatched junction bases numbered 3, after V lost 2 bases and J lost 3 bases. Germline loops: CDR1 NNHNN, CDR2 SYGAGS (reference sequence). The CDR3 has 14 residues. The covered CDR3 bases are TGTGCCAGCGGTGACCGGGACAGAGCAGAAACGCTGTAT. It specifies CASGDRDRAETLY. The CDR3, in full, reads CASGDRDRAETLYF.

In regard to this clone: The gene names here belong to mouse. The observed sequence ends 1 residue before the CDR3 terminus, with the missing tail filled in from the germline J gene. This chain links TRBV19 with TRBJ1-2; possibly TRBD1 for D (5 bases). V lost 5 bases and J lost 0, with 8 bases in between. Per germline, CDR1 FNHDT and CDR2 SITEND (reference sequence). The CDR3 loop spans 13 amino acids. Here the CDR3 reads CASRGTANSDYTF. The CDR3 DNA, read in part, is TGTGCCAGCAGGGGGACGGCAAACTCCGACTACACC.

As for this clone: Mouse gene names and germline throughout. CDR3 DNA, as far as it was read: TGTGCCAGCATCAGGGCGGATAATTCGCCCCTCTAC. It translates to CASIRADNSPLY. The whole CDR3 sequence is CASIRADNSPLYF. The chain employs TRBV4 and TRBJ1-6, with TRBD1 as a possible D gene (5 bases). The sequence runs out 1 residue before the end of the CDR3; the remainder is reconstructed from the germline J gene. TRBJ1-6 is an open reading frame, and its role is uncertain. The CDR3 length is 13 residues. Trimming took off 7 bases at V and 5 bases at J, with 9 bases between the two ends. Per the germline V gene, CDR1 is LGHDT and CDR2 is YNNKQL (reference sequence).

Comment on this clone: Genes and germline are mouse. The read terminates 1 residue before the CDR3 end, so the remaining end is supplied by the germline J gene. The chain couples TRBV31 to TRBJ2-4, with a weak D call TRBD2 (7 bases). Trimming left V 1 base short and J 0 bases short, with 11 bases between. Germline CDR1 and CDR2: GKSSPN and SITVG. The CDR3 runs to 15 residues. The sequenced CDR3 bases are TGTGCCTGGAGTCCCTGGGGGCCTAGTCAAAACACCTTGTAC. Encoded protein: CAWSPWGPSQNTLY. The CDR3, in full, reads CAWSPWGPSQNTLYF.

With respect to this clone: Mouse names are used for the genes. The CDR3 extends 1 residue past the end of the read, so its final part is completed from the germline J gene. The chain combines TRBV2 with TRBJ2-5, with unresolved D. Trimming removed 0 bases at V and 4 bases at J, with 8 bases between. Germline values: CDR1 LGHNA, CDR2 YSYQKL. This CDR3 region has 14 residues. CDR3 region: CASSQDHRKDTQYF. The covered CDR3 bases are TGTGCCAGCAGCCAAGATCACAGAAAAGACACCCAGTAC. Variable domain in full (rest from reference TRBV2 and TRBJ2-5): DPKIIQKPKYLVAVTGSEKILICEQYLGHNAMYWYRQSAKKPLEFMFSYSYQKLMDNQTASSRFQPQSSKKNHLDLQITALKPDDSATYFCASSQDHRKDTQYFGPGTRLLVL.